This T cell receptor beta chain was identified during a study of early T cells in non-severe SARS-CoV-2 infection. Looking at the study overall: Sequencing input comprised bulk RNA from unsorted whole blood; chain pairing was not available.

The CDR3 consists of 15 residues. Trimming removed 6 bases from V and 3 bases from J; junction bases left unmatched: 3. CDR1 ENHRY and CDR2 SYGVKD come from the germline V gene. This clonotype has at least ten counts. Separate cDNA molecules each had unique molecular identifiers attached to them. A single record per CDR3 protein comes from TCRdb applying MiXCR to the 5' RACE reads. The repertoire includes tens of thousands of distinct CDR3 sequences, over 5% of them detected once, and about 5.5% sits in the top ten. The sequencing input was whole blood. This sequence joins TRBV10-3 and TRBJ2-1; 12 bases line up with TRBD2. This receptor was identified in an adult who was a healthcare worker with PCR-confirmed SARS-CoV-2 infection or an uninfected control (not recorded which). This chain's CDR3 is CAISRTSGNYNEQFF. The CDR3 coding sequence is TGTGCCATCAGCCGGACTAGCGGGAACTACAATGAGCAGTTCTTC.